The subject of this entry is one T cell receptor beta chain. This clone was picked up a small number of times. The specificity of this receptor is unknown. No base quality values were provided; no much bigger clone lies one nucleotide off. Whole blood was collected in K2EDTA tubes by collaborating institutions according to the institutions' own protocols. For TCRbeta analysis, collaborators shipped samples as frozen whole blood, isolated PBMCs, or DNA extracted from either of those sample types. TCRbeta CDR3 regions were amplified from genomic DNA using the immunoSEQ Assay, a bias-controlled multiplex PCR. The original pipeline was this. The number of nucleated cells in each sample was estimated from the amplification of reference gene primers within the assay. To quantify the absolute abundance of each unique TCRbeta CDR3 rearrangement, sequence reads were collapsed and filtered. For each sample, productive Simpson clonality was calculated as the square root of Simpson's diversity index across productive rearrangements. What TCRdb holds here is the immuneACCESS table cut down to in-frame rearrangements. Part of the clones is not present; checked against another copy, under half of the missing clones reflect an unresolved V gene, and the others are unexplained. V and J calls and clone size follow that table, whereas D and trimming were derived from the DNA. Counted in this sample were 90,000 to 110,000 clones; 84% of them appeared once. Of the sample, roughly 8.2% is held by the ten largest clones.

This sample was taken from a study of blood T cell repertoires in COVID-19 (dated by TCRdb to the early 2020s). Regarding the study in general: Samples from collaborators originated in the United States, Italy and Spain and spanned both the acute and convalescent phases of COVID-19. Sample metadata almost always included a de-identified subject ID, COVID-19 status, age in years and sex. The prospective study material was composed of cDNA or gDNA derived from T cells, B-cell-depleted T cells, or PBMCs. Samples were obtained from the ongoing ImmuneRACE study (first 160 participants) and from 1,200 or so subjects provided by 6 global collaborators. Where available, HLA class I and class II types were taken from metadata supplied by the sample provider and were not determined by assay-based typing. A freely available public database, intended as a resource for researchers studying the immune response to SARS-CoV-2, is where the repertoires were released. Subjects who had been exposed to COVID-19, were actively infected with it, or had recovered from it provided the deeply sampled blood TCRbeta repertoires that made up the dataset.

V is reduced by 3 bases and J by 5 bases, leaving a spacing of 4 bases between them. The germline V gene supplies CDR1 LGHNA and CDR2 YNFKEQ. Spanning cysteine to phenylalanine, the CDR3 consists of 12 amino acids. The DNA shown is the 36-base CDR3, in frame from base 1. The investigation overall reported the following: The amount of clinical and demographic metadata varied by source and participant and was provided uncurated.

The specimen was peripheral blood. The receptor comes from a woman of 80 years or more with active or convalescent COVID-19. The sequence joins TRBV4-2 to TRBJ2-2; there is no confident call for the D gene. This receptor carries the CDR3 CASSQATGELFF. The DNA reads TGTGCCAGCAGCCAGGCAACCGGGGAGCTGTTTTTT.